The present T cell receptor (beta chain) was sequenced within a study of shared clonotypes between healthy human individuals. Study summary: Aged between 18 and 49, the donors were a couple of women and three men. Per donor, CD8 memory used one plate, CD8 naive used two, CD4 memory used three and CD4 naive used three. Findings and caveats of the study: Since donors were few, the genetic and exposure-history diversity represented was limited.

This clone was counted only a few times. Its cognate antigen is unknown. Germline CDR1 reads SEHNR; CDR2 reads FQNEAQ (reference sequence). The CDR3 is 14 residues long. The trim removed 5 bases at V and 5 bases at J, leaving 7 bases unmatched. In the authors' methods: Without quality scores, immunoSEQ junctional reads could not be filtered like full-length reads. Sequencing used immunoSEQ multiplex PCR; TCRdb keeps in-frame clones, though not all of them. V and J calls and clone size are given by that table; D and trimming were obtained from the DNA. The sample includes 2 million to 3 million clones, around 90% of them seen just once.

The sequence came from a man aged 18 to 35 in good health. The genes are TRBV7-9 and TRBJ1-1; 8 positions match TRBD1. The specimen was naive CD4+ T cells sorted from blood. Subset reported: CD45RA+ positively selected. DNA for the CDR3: TGTGCCAGCAGCCCTCGGACAGGGCAGACTGAAGCTTTCTTT. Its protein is CASSPRTGQTEAFF.